This TCR beta chain comes out of a study of shared clonotypes between healthy human individuals. General study findings and limits: Shared across a few donors were about 4.6% of the naive CD4 clonotypes. Non-shared clonotypes displayed generation probabilities falling below those of clonotypes present in all four donors.

V was pared by 3 bases and J by 1 base, with 7 bases between. CDR3 length: 14 amino acids. The V gene's germline CDR1 is SNHLY and CDR2 FYNNEI. Data came from immunoSEQ multiplex PCR; TCRdb stores just in-frame clones and leaves some out. This sample has fewer than 2.5 million clones, with 80% to 95% found just once. Turning to this clone: The antigen is unknown. Other DNA variants within this sample encode the same CDR3.

Donors had no recently reported acute infections or vaccinations and were HIV-negative. The V call is TRBV2, the J call TRBJ1-5, with unresolved D. The origin of this receptor is a young man in good health. Some clones in this sample may be carry-over from other donors' samples. Material for sequencing was naive CD4+ T cells from PBMCs. As for subset: CD45RA+ positively selected. The CDR3 nucleotides read TGTGCCAGCAGTGACCTTGGAAGCAATCAGCCCCAGCATTTT. Translating gives CASSDLGSNQPQHF.